A single sample is the source of the 10 T cell receptor beta chains below, sequenced in a study of vaccination and CD4 T cells after COVID-19. Cultured CD4+ T cell DNA was sequenced using the Oncomine TCR Beta short-read assay. TCRdb called the PCR reads again in MiXCR, with one record for every CDR3 protein. The sample has 2,800 or so distinct CDR3 sequences, 25% to 40% seen once. Their antigens remain unidentified. Treatment of the sample: roughly nine-day PBMC culture with coronavirus spike peptide pools or control peptides (ViraFEST assay). Sequencing input: CD4+ T cells from blood, cultured in vitro. The receptors originated from a human donor who had recovered from COVID-19.

This chain links TRBV20-1 with TRBJ1-2; D perhaps matches TRBD1 (6 bases). The length of the CDR3 is 13 residues. V gave up 0 bases and J gave up 6 bases, with 11 bases separating them. Per the germline V gene, CDR1 is DFQATT and CDR2 is SNEGSKA (reference sequence). The CDR3 coding sequence is TGCAGTGCTAGAGAAGGGAGGGGGGATGGCTACACCTTC. Protein: CSAREGRGDGYTF.

This clonotype was observed a few times. The chain uses TRBV20-1 and TRBJ1-3; 8 bases align to TRBD1. The V gene's germline CDR1 is DFQATT and CDR2 SNEGSKA (reference sequence). This CDR3 comprises 13 residues. With 5 bases clipped from V and 2 bases from J, the junction kept 2 bases outside the gene matches. The CDR3 nucleotides read TGCAGTGCTTCACAGGGGGCTGGAAACACCATATATTTT. Translation: CSASQGAGNTIYF.

The chain links TRBV4-2 to TRBJ1-3, with D possibly matching TRBD1 (5 bases). CDR1 is LGHNA, CDR2 YNFKEQ, per germline. The CDR3 totals 16 residues. Between the trimmed V and J ends, which lost 4 bases and 2 bases, there was a span of 15 bases. The CDR3 bases are TGTGCCAGCAGCCGGGTCGACGGGGCCGCTGGAAACACCATATATTTT. This codes for CASSRVDGAAGNTIYF.

By frequency in the sample, this clonotype is medium-sized (0.01 to 0.1%). The chain carries TRBV15 and TRBJ1-5; D remains unclear. Trimming removed 3 bases at V and 2 bases at J, with 5 bases between. CDR1 and CDR2 (germline): LNHNV, YYDKDF (reference sequence). The CDR3 is 13 amino acids. The CDR3 DNA reads TGTGCCACCAGCAGGAAAGGCAATCAGCCCCAGCATTTT. This codes for CATSRKGNQPQHF.

This clonotype has a handful of counts. J is TRBJ1-6 and V is TRBV19; 7 nucleotides match TRBD1. Germline CDR1 and CDR2: LNHDA and SQIVND (reference sequence). V shed 8 bases, J shed 0 bases, and the junction held 7 bases outside the gene matches. This CDR3 has 16 residues. CDR3 loop: CASRAGGSSYNSPLHF. CDR3 sequence (DNA): TGTGCCAGTCGGGCAGGGGGGAGCTCCTATAATTCACCCCTCCACTTT.

This chain joins TRBV20-1 and TRBJ1-3; 9 bases map to TRBD1. The CDR3 loop spans 14 amino acids. After removal of 0 bases from V and 6 bases from J, the junction contained 3 bases not matched to a gene. Germline CDR1 reads DFQATT; CDR2 reads SNEGSKA (reference sequence). The CDR3 coding sequence is TGCAGTGCTAGAGACGGGACAGGGATAAACACCATATATTTT. Residues: CSARDGTGINTIYF.

The chain has TRBV19 and TRBJ2-7, with TRBD2 as a possible D gene (5 bases). The V end lost 4 bases, the J end lost 5 bases, and 18 bases lay between the germline ends. The CDR3 is made up of 15 amino acids. Looked up from germline, CDR1 is LNHDA and CDR2 is SQIVND (reference sequence). In DNA form, the CDR3 reads TGTGCCAGTAGTAGGGTCGGGTTGGTCGGGGACGAGCAGTACTTC. Its protein product is CASSRVGLVGDEQYF.

This clonotype was picked up a small number of times. The chain carries TRBV30 and TRBJ1-4, with no clear D. The CDR3 has 14 amino acids. Germline values: CDR1 GTSNPN, CDR2 SVGIG (reference sequence). V lost 1 base and J lost 8, with 14 bases in between. The CDR3 region has the DNA TGTGCCTGGAGTGGGCTCACAAGGAAGGAAAAACTGTTTTTT. Translation: CAWSGLTRKEKLFF.

This chain connects TRBV6-2 or TRBV6-3 to TRBJ1-1; maybe TRBD1 (5 bases). Germline V CDR1 and CDR2: MNHEY, SVGEGT. Trimming stripped 2 bases from V and 6 bases from J, with 16 bases between. The CDR3 consists of 15 residues. The CDR3 here is CASSYRAGAIAEAFF. The DNA for the CDR3 is TGTGCCAGCAGTTACCGGGCCGGGGCAATAGCTGAAGCTTTCTTT.

A few counts support this clonotype. The chain employs TRBV4-1 and TRBJ2-5; D is undetermined. The germline V and J ends were trimmed by 4 bases and 1 base, with 19 bases remaining between them. The CDR3 totals 17 residues. Germline CDR1 and CDR2: MGHRA and YSYEKL. CDR3 loop: CASSRSQTPGSQETQYF. The CDR3 DNA reads TGCGCCAGCAGCCGCAGTCAGACCCCAGGCTCCCAAGAGACCCAGTACTTC.